This TCR beta chain stems from a study of T cell clonality in common variable immunodeficiency. In its sample, this clone was seen many times. Libraries were prepared by immunoSEQ multiplex PCR; TCRdb keeps only in-frame clonotypes and omits some of them. The sample yields about 41,000 clones, without any singletons. The sequenced sample consisted of peripheral blood mononuclear cells. The origin of this receptor is a person between 18 and 75 years old in good health.

CDR3: CASSGQTANTEAFF. The DNA read from the CDR3 is TGTGCCAGCAGCGGTCAAACAGCTAACACTGAA. This rearrangement joins TRBV2 to TRBJ1-1, with no clear D. The read ends 3 residues before the CDR3 terminus; that terminus is restored from the germline J gene. Trimming stripped 6 bases from V and 2 bases from J, with 13 bases between. Germline assignment: CDR1 SNHLY and CDR2 FYNNEI. The CDR3 spans 14 residues.